The next 15 T cell receptor beta chains were all read from a single sample in a study of shared clonotypes between healthy human individuals. This table comes from immunoSEQ multiplex PCR, and its TCRdb copy is limited to in-frame clones, with some not included. Counted here are approximately 2.4 million clones, nearly 97% occurring once; the ten biggest clones make up around 0.13%. The sample was naive CD4+ T cells sorted from blood. Documented subset: CD45RA+ positively selected. These receptors were taken from a man aged 18 to 30 in good health.

The sample holds a few counts of this clone. The chain employs TRBV19 and TRBJ1-5; D unclear. The ends were cut back, 6 bases at V and 0 bases at J, with 12 bases in the middle. Germline V gives CDR1 LNHDA, CDR2 SQIVND (reference sequence). CDR3 size: 15 residues. The CDR3 spells CASSSIQNSNQPQHF. The CDR3, as DNA: TGTGCCAGTAGCTCCATACAGAATAGCAATCAGCCCCAGCATTTT.

The rearrangement joins TRBV28 to TRBJ2-5; D unresolved. CDR3 length: 13 amino acids. CDR1 is MDHEN, CDR2 SYDVKM, per germline. The V gene lost 3 bases and the J gene lost 2 bases, with 7 bases spanning the gap. The CDR3: CASSFYWQETQYF. As DNA, the CDR3 is TGTGCCAGCAGTTTTTACTGGCAAGAGACCCAGTACTTC.

The chain couples TRBV5-1 to TRBJ2-1; TRBD2 matches at 10 bases. Germline V lookup: CDR1 SGHRS, CDR2 YFSETQ. Trimming removed 4 bases from V and 9 bases from J; junction bases left unmatched: 10. This CDR3 comprises 15 residues. The CDR3 coding sequence is TGCGCCAGCAGCCCTACTAGCGGGGAGATTAGTGAGCAGTTCTTC. This encodes CASSPTSGEISEQFF.

This clone was observed a single time. The chain employs TRBV27 and TRBJ1-2; D unresolved. CDR1 is MNHEY and CDR2 is SMNVEV in the germline V gene (reference sequence). V lost 5 bases to trimming and J lost 3 bases, with 16 bases between them. CDR3 length: 15 amino acids. The CDR3 sequence: CASSPRFRAHYGYTF. The CDR3 nucleotides read TGTGCCAGCAGTCCCCGTTTTAGGGCTCACTATGGCTACACCTTC.

V and J are TRBV19 and TRBJ1-6, with TRBD1 matching 7 bases. The CDR3 has 17 amino acids. Germline V gives CDR1 LNHDA, CDR2 SQIVND (reference sequence). V was pared by 5 bases and J by 7 bases, with 14 bases of the junction left unmatched. CDR3 DNA sequence: TGTGCCAGTAGTCGACAGGGAAACCCATTTTCCAATTCACCCCTCCACTTT. Translated, it gives CASSRQGNPFSNSPLHF.

This clone has just one count. J is TRBJ2-2 and V is TRBV4-2; weak D call: TRBD2 (7 bases). Germline V gene lookup returns CDR1 LGHNA and CDR2 YNFKEQ. The CDR3 runs to 14 residues. V was pared by 0 bases and J by 6 bases, with 8 bases between. This CDR3 reads CASSQEGGPGELFF. CDR3 DNA sequence: TGTGCCAGCAGCCAAGAGGGGGGGCCCGGGGAGCTGTTTTTT.

The chain employs TRBV6-1 and TRBJ1-1; D is perhaps TRBD1 (5 bases). Trimming removed 4 bases from V and 3 bases from J, with 9 bases in between. Germline CDR1 is MNHNS and CDR2 is SASEGT. This CDR3 has 13 residues. The DNA of the CDR3 is TGTGCCAGCAGTGGGCAGGGTTACACTGAAGCTTTCTTT. Amino acids: CASSGQGYTEAFF.

The DNA for the CDR3 is TGTGCCTGGAAAACAGGGAATTCTGCCTACGAGCAGTACTTC. Amino acid sequence: CAWKTGNSAYEQYF. V and J are TRBV30 and TRBJ2-7, with TRBD1 as a possible D gene (6 bases). CDR1 and CDR2 from the germline V gene are GTSNPN and SVGIG (reference sequence). The CDR3 covers 14 residues. Trimming took off 4 bases at V and 2 bases at J, with 15 bases between the two ends. Combining the CDR3 with reference TRBV30 and TRBJ2-7 gives the whole variable domain SQTIHQWPATLVQPVGSPLSLECTVEGTSNPNLYWYRQAAGRGLQLLFYSVGIGQISSEVPQNLSASRPQDRQFILSSKKLLLSDSGFYLCAWKTGNSAYEQYFGPGTRLTVT.

The chain has TRBV10-2 and TRBJ1-2, with 8 bases lining up with TRBD1. Germline V gene sequence: CDR1 WSHSY, CDR2 SAAADI. The junction had 6 bases not matched to a gene; V was cut back by 7 bases and J by 2 bases. The CDR3 contains 14 residues. CDR3 sequence (DNA): TGCGCCAGCAACAAGGACAGGGCCAACTATGGCTACACCTTC. It yields the protein CASNKDRANYGYTF.

In its sample, this clone was seen a few times. The gene calls are TRBV6-6 and TRBJ2-2, with unresolved D. Per the germline V gene, CDR1 is MNHNY and CDR2 is SVGAGI (reference sequence). CDR3 length: 13 residues. V lost 0 bases and J 7 bases, leaving 6 bases between the germline ends. The CDR3 DNA sequence: TGTGCCAGCAGTTACTCGGTGGGCGGGGAGCTGTTTTTT. This gives the protein CASSYSVGGELFF.

The rearrangement links TRBV2 to TRBJ2-5; a possible D gene is TRBD1 (5 bases). CDR1 is SNHLY and CDR2 is FYNNEI in the germline V gene. This CDR3 comprises 15 residues. V was pared by 4 bases and J by 5 bases, with 17 bases between. The CDR3 loop is CASSGTGPPGETQYF. CDR3 nucleotide sequence: TGTGCCAGCAGTGGTACGGGCCCCCCAGGGGAGACCCAGTACTTC.

The chain joins TRBV18 to TRBJ2-5; D is uncertain. CDR3 size: 14 residues. Germline V lookup: CDR1 KGHSH, CDR2 LQKENI. With 3 bases removed from V and 0 bases from J, the gap between germline ends came to 8 bases. Here the CDR3 reads CASSPATHQETQYF. The CDR3 DNA follows: TGTGCCAGCTCACCGGCGACACACCAAGAGACCCAGTACTTC.

This sequence joins TRBV15 and TRBJ1-5; TRBD1 is a possible D gene (5 bases). The CDR3 length is 17 residues. V gave up 0 bases and J gave up 2 bases, with 14 bases separating them. The germline CDR1 and CDR2 sequences are LNHNV and YYDKDF (reference sequence). The CDR3 DNA is TGTGCCACCAGCAGAGATCTCGCCAGGGCAGGCAATCAGCCCCAGCATTTT. Translated: CATSRDLARAGNQPQHF.

This clone was seen more than once but under ten times. The same CDR3 can be traced to other DNA sequences in this sample. The CDR3 DNA sequence: TGCGCCAGCAGCTTGGGGCAGAGCACAGATACGCAGTATTTT. Amino acids: CASSLGQSTDTQYF. This chain uses TRBV5-1 with TRBJ2-3, with D uncertain. V was pared by 0 bases and J by 0 bases, with 5 bases between. Germline CDR1 and CDR2: SGHRS and YFSETQ. The CDR3 loop spans 14 amino acids.

The rearrangement joins TRBV2 to TRBJ2-1; D is possibly TRBD2 (7 bases). V lost 7 bases, J lost 7 bases, and 20 bases lay in between. CDR3 size: 15 residues. Germline-derived CDR1 and CDR2 are SNHLY and FYNNEI. DNA for the CDR3: TGTGCCAGCAATCGACAGGCGGGAGCTTGGAATGAGCAGTTCTTC. This gives the protein CASNRQAGAWNEQFF.